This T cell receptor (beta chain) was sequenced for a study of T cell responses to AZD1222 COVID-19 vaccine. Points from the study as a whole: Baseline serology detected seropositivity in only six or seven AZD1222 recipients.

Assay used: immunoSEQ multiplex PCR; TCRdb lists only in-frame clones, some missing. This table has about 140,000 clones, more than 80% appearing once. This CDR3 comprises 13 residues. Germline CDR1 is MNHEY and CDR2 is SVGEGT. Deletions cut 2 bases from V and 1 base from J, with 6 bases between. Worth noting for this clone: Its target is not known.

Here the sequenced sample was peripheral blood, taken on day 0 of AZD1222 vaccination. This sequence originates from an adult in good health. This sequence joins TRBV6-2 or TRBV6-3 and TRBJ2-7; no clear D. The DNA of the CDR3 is TGTGCCAGCAGTTACGGGGATTCCTACGAGCAGTACTTC. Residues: CASSYGDSYEQYF.